A selection of T cell receptor beta chains follows, all from one sample in a study of T cells after somatic rescue of genetic block. Clones were sequenced by immunoSEQ multiplex PCR, and TCRdb holds only the in-frame ones, with some missing. This sample has 65,000 to 70,000 clones; roughly 92% occur once, and the top ten carry roughly 3%. The material sequenced was peripheral blood mononuclear cells (PBMCs). The source of these receptors is a middle-aged man. CDR3s include the opening cysteine and the closing phenylalanine or tryptophan.

v_call,cdr3_aa
TRBV19,CASRDPGETQYF
TRBV28,CASSPLLGRTRYF
TRBV4-1,CASSLTVQETQYF
TRBV6-5,CASSYSLGNEQYF
TRBV20-1,CSARPRDEQFF
TRBV7-9,CASSSKTASRDTGELFF
TRBV7-9,CASSLIAGGDNEQFF
TRBV14,CASSQEGQGIGYTF
TRBV5-1,CASSLGGRFSTDTQYF
TRBV27,CASSLSSRYQETQYF
TRBV18,CASSPQAITSYNEQFF
TRBV15,CATSRAGTGAKYEQYF
TRBV5-4,CASSLTTGPNEKLFF
TRBV9,CASSVNPRGPDTQYF
TRBV7-8,CASRGSRGQGWNEQFF
TRBV18,CASSTGTFYEQYF
TRBV4-1,CASSTRGQTPGTYGYTF
TRBV6-5,CASRGARNQPQHF
TRBV18,CASSPSTDTQYF
TRBV7-6,CASTQGAAGELFF
TRBV25-1,CASSGDRDGYTF
TRBV10-3,CAISEAGQGSGGYEQYF